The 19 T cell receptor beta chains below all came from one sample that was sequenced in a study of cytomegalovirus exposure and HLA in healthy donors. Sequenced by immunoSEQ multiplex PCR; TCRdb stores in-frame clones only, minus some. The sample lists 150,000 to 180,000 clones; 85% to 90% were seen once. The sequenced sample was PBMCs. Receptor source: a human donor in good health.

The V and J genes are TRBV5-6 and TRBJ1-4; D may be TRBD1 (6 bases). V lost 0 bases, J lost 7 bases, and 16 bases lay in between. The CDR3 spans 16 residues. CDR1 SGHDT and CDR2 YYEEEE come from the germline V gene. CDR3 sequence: CASSLGSRIRGEKLFF. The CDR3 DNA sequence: TGTGCCAGCAGCTTGGGTTCTCGGATCAGGGGTGAAAAACTGTTTTTT.

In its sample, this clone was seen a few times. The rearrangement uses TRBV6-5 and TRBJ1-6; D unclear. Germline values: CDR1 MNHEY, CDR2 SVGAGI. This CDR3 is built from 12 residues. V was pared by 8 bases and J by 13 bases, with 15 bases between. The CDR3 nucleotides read TGTGCCAGCGAGTCCGGGGTTGGCCCCCTCCACTTT. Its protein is CASESGVGPLHF.

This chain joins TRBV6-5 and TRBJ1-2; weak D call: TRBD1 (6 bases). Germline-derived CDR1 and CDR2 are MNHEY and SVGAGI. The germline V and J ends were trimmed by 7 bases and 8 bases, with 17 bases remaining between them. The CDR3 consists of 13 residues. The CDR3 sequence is CASTTGGAGGYTF. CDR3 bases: TGTGCCAGCACAACCGGGGGGGCCGGGGGCTACACCTTC.

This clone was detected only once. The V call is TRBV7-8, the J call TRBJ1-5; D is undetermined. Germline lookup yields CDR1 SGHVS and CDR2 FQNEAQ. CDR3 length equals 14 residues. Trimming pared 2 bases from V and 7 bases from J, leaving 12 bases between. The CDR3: CASSLTRFLQPQHF. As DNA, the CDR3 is TGTGCCAGCAGCTTAACTAGGTTTTTGCAGCCCCAGCATTTT. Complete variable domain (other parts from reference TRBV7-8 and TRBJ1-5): GAGVSQSPRYKVAKRGQDVALRCDPISGHVSLFWYQQALGQGPEFLTYFQNEAQLDKSGLPSDRFFAERPEGSVSTLKIQRTQQEDSAVYLCASSLTRFLQPQHFGDGTRLSIL.

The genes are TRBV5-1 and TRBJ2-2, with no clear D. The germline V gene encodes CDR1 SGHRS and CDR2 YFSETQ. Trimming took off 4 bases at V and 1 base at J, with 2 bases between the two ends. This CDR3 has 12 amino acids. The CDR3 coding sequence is TGCGCCAGCAGCCGGAACACCGGGGAGCTGTTTTTT. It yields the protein CASSRNTGELFF.

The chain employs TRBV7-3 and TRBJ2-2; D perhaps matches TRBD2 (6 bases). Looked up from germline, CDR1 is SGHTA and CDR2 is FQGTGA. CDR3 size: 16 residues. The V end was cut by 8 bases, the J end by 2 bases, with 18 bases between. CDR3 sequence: CASHISGGVNTGELFF. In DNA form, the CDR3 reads TGTGCCAGCCATATTTCCGGCGGGGTAAACACCGGGGAGCTGTTTTTT.

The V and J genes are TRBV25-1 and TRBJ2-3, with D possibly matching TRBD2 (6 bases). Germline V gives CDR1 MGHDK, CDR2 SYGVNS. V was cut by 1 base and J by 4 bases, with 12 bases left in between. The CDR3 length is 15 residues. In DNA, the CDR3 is TGTGCCAGCAGTGAATCCCGGGGAGGCGCAGATACGCAGTATTTT. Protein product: CASSESRGGADTQYF.

Here the CDR3 DNA reads TGTGCCAGCAGCTTAGGGATCGGTGAATTTGGGACAGGGACTAACTATGGCTACACCTTC. Encoded protein: CASSLGIGEFGTGTNYGYTF. The chain has TRBV13 and TRBJ1-2; 9 nucleotides line up with TRBD1. Germline values: CDR1 PRHDT, CDR2 FYEKMQ (reference sequence). This CDR3 is built from 20 residues. V trimming: 0 bases; J trimming: 0 bases; junction bases outside the gene matches: 14.

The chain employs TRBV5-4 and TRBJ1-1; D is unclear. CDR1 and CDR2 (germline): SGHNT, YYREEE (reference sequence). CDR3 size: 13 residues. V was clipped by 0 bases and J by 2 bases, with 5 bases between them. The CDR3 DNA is TGTGCCAGCAGCTTGGGTCTTAACACTGAAGCTTTCTTT. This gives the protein CASSLGLNTEAFF.

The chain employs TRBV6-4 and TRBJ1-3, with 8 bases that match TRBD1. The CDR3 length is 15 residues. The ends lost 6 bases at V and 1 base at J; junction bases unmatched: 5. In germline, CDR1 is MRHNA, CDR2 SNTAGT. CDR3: CASSITGGSGNTIYF. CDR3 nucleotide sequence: TGTGCCAGCAGCATTACAGGGGGTTCTGGAAACACCATATATTTT.

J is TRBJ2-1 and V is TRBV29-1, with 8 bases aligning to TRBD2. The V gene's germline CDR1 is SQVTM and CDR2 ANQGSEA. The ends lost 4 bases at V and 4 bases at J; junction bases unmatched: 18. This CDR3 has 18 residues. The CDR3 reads CSVVYEGARLAGYNEQFF. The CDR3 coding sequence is TGCAGCGTTGTCTATGAAGGAGCACGGCTAGCGGGTTACAATGAGCAGTTCTTC.

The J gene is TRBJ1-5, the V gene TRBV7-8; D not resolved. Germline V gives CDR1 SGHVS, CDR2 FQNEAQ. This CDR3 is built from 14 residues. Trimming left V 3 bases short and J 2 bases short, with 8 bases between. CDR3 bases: TGTGCCAGCAGCTTCCCCGGGGGCAATCAGCCCCAGCATTTT. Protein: CASSFPGGNQPQHF. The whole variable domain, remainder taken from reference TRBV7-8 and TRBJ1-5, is GAGVSQSPRYKVAKRGQDVALRCDPISGHVSLFWYQQALGQGPEFLTYFQNEAQLDKSGLPSDRFFAERPEGSVSTLKIQRTQQEDSAVYLCASSFPGGNQPQHFGDGTRLSIL.

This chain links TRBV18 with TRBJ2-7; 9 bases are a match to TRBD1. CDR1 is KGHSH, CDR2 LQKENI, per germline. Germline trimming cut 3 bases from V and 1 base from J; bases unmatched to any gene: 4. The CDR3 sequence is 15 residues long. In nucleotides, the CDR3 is TGTGCCAGCTCACCTGGACAGGGGATGTCCTACGAGCAGTACTTC. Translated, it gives CASSPGQGMSYEQYF.

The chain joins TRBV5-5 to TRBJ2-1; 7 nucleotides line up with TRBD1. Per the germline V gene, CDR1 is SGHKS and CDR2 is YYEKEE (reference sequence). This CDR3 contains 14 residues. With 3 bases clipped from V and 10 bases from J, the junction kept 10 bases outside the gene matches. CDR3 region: CASSSLKTGTEQFF. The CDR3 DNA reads TGTGCCAGCAGCTCCCTGAAGACAGGGACGGAGCAGTTCTTC.

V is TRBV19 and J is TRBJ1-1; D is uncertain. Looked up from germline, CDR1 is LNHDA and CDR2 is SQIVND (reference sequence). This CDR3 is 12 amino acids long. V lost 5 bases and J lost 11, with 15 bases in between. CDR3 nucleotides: TGTGCCAGTAGTGAGTCTGGCGGGATGGCTTTCTTT. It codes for CASSESGGMAFF. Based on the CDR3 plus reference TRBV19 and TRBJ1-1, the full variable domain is DGGITQSPKYLFRKEGQNVTLSCEQNLNHDAMYWYRQDPGQGLRLIYYSQIVNDFQKGDIAEGYSVSREKKESFPLTVTSAQKNPTAFYLCASSESGGMAFFGQGTRLTVV.

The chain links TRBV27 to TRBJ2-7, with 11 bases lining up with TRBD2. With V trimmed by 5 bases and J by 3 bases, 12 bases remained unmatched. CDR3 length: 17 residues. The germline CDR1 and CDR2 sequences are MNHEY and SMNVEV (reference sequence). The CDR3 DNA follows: TGTGCCAGCAGTCGAACCACCGGGACTAGCGGATTCTACGAGCAGTACTTC. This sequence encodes CASSRTTGTSGFYEQYF.

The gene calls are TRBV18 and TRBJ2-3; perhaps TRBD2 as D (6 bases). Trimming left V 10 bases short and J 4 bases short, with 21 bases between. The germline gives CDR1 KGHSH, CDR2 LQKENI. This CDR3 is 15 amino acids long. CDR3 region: CATHGWREGADTQYF. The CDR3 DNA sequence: TGTGCCACCCATGGGTGGCGGGAAGGGGCAGATACGCAGTATTTT.

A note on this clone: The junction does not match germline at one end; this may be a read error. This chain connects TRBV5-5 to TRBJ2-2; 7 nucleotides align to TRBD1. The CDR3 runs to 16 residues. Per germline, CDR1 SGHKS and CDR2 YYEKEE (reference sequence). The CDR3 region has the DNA TGTGCCAGCAGCTCTACAGGGGCGGAGAACACCGGGAAGCTGTTTTTT. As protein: CASSSTGAENTGKLFF.

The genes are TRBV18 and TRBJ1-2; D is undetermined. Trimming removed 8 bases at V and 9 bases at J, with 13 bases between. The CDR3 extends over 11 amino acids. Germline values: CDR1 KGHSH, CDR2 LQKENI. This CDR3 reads CASLGSGSYTF. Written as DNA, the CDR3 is TGTGCCAGCCTCGGGTCGGGGAGCTACACCTTC. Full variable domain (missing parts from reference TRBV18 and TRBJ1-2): NAGVMQNPRHLVRRRGQEARLRCSPMKGHSHVYWYRQLPEEGLKFMVYLQKENIIDESGMPKERFSAEFPKEGPSILRIQQVVRGDSAAYFCASLGSGSYTFGSGTRLTVV.